A single sample gave rise to the 5 T cell receptor beta chains below, sequenced in a study of T cell responses to AZD1222 COVID-19 vaccine. The protocol was immunoSEQ multiplex PCR, while the TCRdb copy is restricted to in-frame clones and leaves out a portion. The table lists 150,000 to 200,000 clones, roughly 90% of them singletons. The sample consisted of peripheral blood, taken on day 0 of AZD1222 vaccination. The receptors stem from an adult in good health.

V and J are TRBV19 and TRBJ2-1; D possibly corresponds to TRBD2 (6 bases). Germline CDR1 and CDR2: LNHDA and SQIVND (reference sequence). The V end was cut by 5 bases, the J end by 8 bases, with 13 bases between. The CDR3 has 13 amino acids. In DNA form, the CDR3 reads TGTGCCAGTAGTCTCTTAGCGGCCGATGAGCAGTTCTTC. This encodes CASSLLAADEQFF.

This rearrangement joins TRBV3-1 (or the pseudogene TRBV3-2) to TRBJ2-3; 7 bases match TRBD1. The junction had 6 bases not matched to a gene; V was cut back by 7 bases and J by 2 bases. Germline CDR1 and CDR2: LGHDT and YNNKEL (reference sequence). The CDR3 contains 14 residues. CDR3 nucleotide sequence: TGTGCCAGCACCGGACAGGTCTTCACAGATACGCAGTATTTT. Translation gives CASTGQVFTDTQYF.

The gene calls are TRBV5-6 and TRBJ1-3; D gene unclear. Trimming stripped 3 bases from V and 0 bases from J, with 10 bases between. Germline V gene sequence: CDR1 SGHDT, CDR2 YYEEEE. The CDR3 has 15 amino acids. The CDR3 DNA is TGTGCCAGCAGCTGGGTCGGATCCTCTGGAAACACCATATATTTT. This sequence encodes CASSWVGSSGNTIYF.

This chain uses TRBV28 with TRBJ2-7, with D uncertain. The CDR3 totals 15 residues. Germline CDR1 MDHEN, CDR2 SYDVKM. Trimming stripped 3 bases from V and 0 bases from J, with 12 bases between. CDR3: CASSFITTFSYEQYF. CDR3 sequence (DNA): TGTGCCAGCAGTTTTATAACTACCTTCTCCTACGAGCAGTACTTC. Full variable domain (remainder filled in from reference TRBV28 and TRBJ2-7): DVKVTQSSRYLVKRTGEKVFLECVQDMDHENMFWYRQDPGLGLRLIYFSYDVKMKEKGDIPEGYSVSREKKERFSLILESASTNQTSMYLCASSFITTFSYEQYFGPGTRLTVT.

The chain has TRBV5-4 and TRBJ2-1, with 15 bases lining up with TRBD2. The V segment lost 4 bases and the J segment 10 bases; nucleotides outside the gene matches: 6. Germline CDR1 SGHNT, CDR2 YYREEE (reference sequence). The CDR3 extends over 15 amino acids. The CDR3 nucleotides are TGTGCCAGCAGCGCAACCGGGACTAGCGGGAGGGAGCAGTTCTTC. It yields the protein CASSATGTSGREQFF.